Presented here are 5 T cell receptor beta chains from one specimen sequenced in a study of T cell responses to AZD1222 COVID-19 vaccine (dated by TCRdb to the early 2020s). The library was built by means of the immunoSEQ multiplex PCR assay. Sourced from immuneACCESS, this table was stored by TCRdb with only in-frame sequences that have V and J called. A share of the clones is absent; for the studies checked, an unresolved V gene accounts for under half, and the remainder has no known explanation. This sample lists under 200,000 clones; 88% were detected once. Around 6% of the sample rests with the top ten. This specimen's time point label, interpreted: baseline before first vaccination. Material: peripheral blood, obtained on day 0 of AZD1222 vaccination. These receptors came from an adult in good health.

The chain joins TRBV19 to TRBJ2-5; possibly TRBD1 for D (7 bases). Germline V gives CDR1 LNHDA, CDR2 SQIVND (reference sequence). The V end lost 6 bases, the J end lost 4 bases, and 18 bases lay between the germline ends. CDR3 size: 15 residues. The DNA for the CDR3 is TGTGCCAGTAGCCGACTCGGGACAGCGGGAGAGACCCAGTACTTC. Translating gives CASSRLGTAGETQYF.

This chain uses TRBV28 with TRBJ1-3, with D unresolved. Germline V gives CDR1 MDHEN, CDR2 SYDVKM. The CDR3 contains 16 residues. The ends were cut back, 5 bases at V and 4 bases at J, with 18 bases in the middle. The CDR3 sequence: CASSTSPGSRGNTIYF. For the CDR3, the DNA is TGTGCCAGCAGTACATCCCCGGGGAGTCGAGGAAACACCATATATTTT. Full variable domain (remainder filled in from reference TRBV28 and TRBJ1-3): DVKVTQSSRYLVKRTGEKVFLECVQDMDHENMFWYRQDPGLGLRLIYFSYDVKMKEKGDIPEGYSVSREKKERFSLILESASTNQTSMYLCASSTSPGSRGNTIYFGEGSWLTVV.

This clone occurred a few times. The germline gene is not matched at one end of the junction; a read error may be the cause. The chain uses TRBV28 and TRBJ2-7; 9 nucleotides match TRBD1. Germline V CDR1 and CDR2: MDHEN, SYDVKM. The CDR3 extends over 14 amino acids. CDR3 loop: CATSPPTGGYEQYF. CDR3 coding DNA: TGTGCCACCAGTCCGCCGACAGGGGGGTACGAGCAGTACTTC.

The rearrangement joins TRBV28 to TRBJ2-7; D is perhaps TRBD1 or TRBD2 (6 bases each). This CDR3 comprises 15 residues. From germline, CDR1 is MDHEN and CDR2 SYDVKM. Trimming left V 6 bases short and J 2 bases short, with 17 bases between. The CDR3 region has the DNA TGTGCCAGCAGCCCTCCCTCTCGGGGGCCCTACGAGCAGTACTTC. Translation gives CASSPPSRGPYEQYF.

This rearrangement joins TRBV7-2 to TRBJ1-1; D remains unclear. Trimming left V 1 base short and J 7 bases short, with 7 bases between. CDR3 length equals 12 residues. CDR1 is SGHTA, CDR2 FQGNSA, per germline. The CDR3 DNA sequence: TGTGCCAGCAGCTTAGTTAGGATTGAAGCTTTCTTT. The encoded protein is CASSLVRIEAFF.